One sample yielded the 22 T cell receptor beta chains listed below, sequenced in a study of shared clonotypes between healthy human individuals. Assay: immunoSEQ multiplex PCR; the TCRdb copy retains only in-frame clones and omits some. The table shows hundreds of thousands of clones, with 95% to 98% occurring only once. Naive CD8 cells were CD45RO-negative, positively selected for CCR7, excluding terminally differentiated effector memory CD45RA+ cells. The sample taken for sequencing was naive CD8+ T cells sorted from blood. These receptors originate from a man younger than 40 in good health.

The CDR3: CASSSPTSGRSYEQYF. The CDR3 nucleotides are TGTGCCAGCAGCTCTCCGACTAGCGGCCGCTCCTACGAGCAGTACTTC. V gene TRBV7-6 combines with J gene TRBJ2-7; 9 bases are a match to TRBD2. The junction had 7 bases not matched to a gene; V was cut back by 4 bases and J by 0 bases. This CDR3 has 16 residues. Germline loops: CDR1 SGHVS, CDR2 FNYEAQ. Looking up the rest from reference TRBV7-6 and TRBJ2-7 gives the full variable domain: GAGVSQSPRYKVTKRGQDVALRCDPISGHVSLYWYRQALGQGPEFLTYFNYEAQQDKSGLPNDRFSAERPEGSISTLTIQRTEQRDSAMYRCASSSPTSGRSYEQYFGPGTRLTVT.

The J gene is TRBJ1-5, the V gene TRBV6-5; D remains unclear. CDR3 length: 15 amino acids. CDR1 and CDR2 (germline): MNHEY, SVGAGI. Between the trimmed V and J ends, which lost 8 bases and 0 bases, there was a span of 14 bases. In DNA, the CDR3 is TGTGCCAGCTCCTCGACGTACTATAGCAATCAGCCCCAGCATTTT. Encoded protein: CASSSTYYSNQPQHF.

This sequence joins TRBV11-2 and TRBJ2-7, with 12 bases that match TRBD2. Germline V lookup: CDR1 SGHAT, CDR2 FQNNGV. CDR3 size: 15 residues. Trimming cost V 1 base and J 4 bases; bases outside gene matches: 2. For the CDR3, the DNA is TGTGCCAGCAGCTTAGGGACTAGCGGGACTTACGAGCAGTACTTC. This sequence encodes CASSLGTSGTYEQYF.

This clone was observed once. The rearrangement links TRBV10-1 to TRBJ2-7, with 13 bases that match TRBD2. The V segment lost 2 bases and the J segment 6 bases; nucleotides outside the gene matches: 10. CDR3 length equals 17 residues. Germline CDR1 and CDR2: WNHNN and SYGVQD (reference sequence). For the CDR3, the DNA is TGCGCCAGCAGTGAGGGGGGTACTAGCGGGAGGGCCCTCGAGCAGTACTTC. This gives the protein CASSEGGTSGRALEQYF.

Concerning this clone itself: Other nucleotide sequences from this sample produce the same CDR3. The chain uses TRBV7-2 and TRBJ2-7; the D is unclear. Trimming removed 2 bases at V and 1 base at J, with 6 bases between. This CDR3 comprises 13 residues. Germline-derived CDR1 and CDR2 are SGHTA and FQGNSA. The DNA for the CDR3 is TGTGCCAGCAGCTTAACCTCTTCCTACGAGCAGTACTTC. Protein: CASSLTSSYEQYF.

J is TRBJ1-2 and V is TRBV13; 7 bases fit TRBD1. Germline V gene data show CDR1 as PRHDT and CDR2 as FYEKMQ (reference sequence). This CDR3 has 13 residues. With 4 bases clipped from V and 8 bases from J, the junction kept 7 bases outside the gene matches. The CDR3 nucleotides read TGTGCCAGCAGCTATGGACAGGAGGGCGGCTACACCTTC. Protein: CASSYGQEGGYTF. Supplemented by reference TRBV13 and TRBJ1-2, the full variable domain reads AAGVIQSPRHLIKEKRETATLKCYPIPRHDTVYWYQQGPGQDPQFLISFYEKMQSDKGSIPDRFSAQQFSDYHSELNMSSLELGDSALYFCASSYGQEGGYTFGSGTRLTVV.

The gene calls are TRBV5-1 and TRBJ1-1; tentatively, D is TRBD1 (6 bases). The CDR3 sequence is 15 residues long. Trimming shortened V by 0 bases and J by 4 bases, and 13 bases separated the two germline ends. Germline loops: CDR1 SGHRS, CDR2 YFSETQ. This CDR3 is CASSLAFGGGTEAFF. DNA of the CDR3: TGCGCCAGCAGCTTGGCTTTCGGGGGCGGCACTGAAGCTTTCTTT.

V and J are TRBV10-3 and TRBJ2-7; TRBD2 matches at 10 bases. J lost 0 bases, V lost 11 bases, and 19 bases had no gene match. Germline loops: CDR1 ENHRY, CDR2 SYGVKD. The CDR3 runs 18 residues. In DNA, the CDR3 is TGTGCCGTCGCCAGAGTCCTGGCTAGCGGGAGTAGCTCCTACGAGCAGTACTTC. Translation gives CAVARVLASGSSSYEQYF.

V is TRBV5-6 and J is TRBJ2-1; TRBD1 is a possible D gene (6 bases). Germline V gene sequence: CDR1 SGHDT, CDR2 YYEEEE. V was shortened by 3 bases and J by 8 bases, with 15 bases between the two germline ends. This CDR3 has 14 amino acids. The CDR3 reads CASSSGTPNYEQFF. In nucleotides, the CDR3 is TGTGCCAGCAGCTCCGGGACACCTAATTATGAGCAGTTCTTC.

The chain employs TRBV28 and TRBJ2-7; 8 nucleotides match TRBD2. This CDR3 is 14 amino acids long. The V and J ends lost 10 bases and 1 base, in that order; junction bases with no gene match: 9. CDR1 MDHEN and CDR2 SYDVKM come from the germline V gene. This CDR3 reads CATNNQRESYEQYF. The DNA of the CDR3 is TGTGCCACCAACAACCAGCGGGAGTCCTACGAGCAGTACTTC.

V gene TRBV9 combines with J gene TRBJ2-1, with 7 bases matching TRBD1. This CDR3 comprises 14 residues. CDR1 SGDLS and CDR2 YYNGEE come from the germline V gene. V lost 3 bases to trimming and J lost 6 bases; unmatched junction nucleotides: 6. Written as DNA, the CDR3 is TGTGCCAGCAGCGCGACAGGGAACTCCAATGAGCAGTTCTTC. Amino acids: CASSATGNSNEQFF. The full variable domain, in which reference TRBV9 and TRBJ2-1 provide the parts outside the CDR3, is DSGVTQTPKHLITATGQRVTLRCSPRSGDLSVYWYQQSLDQGLQFLIQYYNGEERAKGNILERFSAQQFPDLHSELNLSSLELGDSALYFCASSATGNSNEQFFGPGTRLTVL.

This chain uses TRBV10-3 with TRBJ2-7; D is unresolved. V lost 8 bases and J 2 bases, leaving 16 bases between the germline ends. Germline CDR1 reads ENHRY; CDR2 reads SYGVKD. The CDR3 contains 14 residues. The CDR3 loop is CAIVHDKGPYEQYF. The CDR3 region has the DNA TGTGCCATCGTCCACGACAAGGGTCCCTACGAGCAGTACTTC.

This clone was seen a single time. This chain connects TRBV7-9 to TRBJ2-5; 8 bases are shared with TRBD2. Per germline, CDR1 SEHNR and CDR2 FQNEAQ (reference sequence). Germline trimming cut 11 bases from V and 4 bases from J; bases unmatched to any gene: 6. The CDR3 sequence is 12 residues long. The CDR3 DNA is TGTGCCGGCACGCTAGCGGGAGAGACCCAGTACTTC. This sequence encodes CAGTLAGETQYF.

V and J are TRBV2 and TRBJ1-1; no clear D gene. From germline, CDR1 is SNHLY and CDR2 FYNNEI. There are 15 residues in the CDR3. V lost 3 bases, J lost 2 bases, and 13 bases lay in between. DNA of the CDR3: TGTGCCAGCAGTGACAGAGCCGACCTCAACACTGAAGCTTTCTTT. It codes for CASSDRADLNTEAFF.

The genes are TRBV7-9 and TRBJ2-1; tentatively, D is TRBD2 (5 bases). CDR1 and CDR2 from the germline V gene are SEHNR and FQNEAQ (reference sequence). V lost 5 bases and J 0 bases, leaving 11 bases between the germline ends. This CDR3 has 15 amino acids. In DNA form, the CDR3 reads TGTGCCAGCAGCCTGACGGACTCCTCCTACAATGAGCAGTTCTTC. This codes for CASSLTDSSYNEQFF.

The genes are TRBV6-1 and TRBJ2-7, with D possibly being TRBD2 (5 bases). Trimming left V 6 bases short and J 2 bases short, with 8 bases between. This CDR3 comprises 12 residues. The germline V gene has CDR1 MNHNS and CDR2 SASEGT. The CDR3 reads CASRLATYEQYF. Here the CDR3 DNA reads TGTGCCAGCAGGTTAGCGACCTACGAGCAGTACTTC.

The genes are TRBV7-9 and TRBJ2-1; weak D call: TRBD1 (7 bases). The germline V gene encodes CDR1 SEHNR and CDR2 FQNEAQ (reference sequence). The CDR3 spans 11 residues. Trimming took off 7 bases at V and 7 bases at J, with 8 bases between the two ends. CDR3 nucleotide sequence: TGTGCCAGCACAGGGGGGAATGAGCAGTTCTTC. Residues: CASTGGNEQFF.

In nucleotides, the CDR3 is TGTGCCAGCAGTTCCCCCTTACGGGAGGCCCCAGACCATGAGCAGTTCTTC. Translation gives CASSSPLREAPDHEQFF. The chain carries TRBV5-6 and TRBJ2-1, with 7 bases matching TRBD2. V lost 5 bases to trimming and J lost 8 bases; unmatched junction nucleotides: 19. The germline CDR1 and CDR2 sequences are SGHDT and YYEEEE. The CDR3 has 17 amino acids.

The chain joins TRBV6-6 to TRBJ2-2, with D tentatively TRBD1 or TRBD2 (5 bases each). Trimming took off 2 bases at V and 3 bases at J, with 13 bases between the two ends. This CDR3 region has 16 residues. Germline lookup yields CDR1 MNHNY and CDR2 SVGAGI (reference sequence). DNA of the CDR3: TGTGCCAGCAGTTACCCCTCCGGGGCTTACACCGGGGAGCTGTTTTTT. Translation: CASSYPSGAYTGELFF.

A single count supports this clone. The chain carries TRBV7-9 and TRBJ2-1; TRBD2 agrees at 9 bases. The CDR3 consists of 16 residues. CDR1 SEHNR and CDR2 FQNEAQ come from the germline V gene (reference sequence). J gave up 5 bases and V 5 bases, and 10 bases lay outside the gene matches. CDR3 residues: CASSNPGTSLNNEQFF. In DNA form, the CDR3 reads TGTGCCAGCAGCAACCCCGGGACTAGCTTAAACAATGAGCAGTTCTTC. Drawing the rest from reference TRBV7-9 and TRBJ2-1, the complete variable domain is DTGVSQNPRHKITKRGQNVTFRCDPISEHNRLYWYRQTLGQGPEFLTYFQNEAQLEKSRLLSDRFSAERPKGSFSTLEIQRTEQGDSAMYLCASSNPGTSLNNEQFFGPGTRLTVL.

CDR3 residues: CSCTDRGDTEAFF. For the CDR3, the DNA is TGCAGCTGCACCGACAGGGGCGACACTGAAGCTTTCTTT. The chain uses TRBV29-1 and TRBJ1-1; 8 bases fit TRBD1. The V gene end was trimmed by 8 bases and the J gene end by 3 bases; junction bases not matched to a gene: 8. The CDR3 loop spans 13 amino acids. In germline, CDR1 is SQVTM, CDR2 ANQGSEA.

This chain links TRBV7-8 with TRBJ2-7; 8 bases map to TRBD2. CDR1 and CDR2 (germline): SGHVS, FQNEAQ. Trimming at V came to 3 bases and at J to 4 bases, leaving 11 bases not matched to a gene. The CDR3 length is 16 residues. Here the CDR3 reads CASSFSRVGLVYEQYF. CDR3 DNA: TGTGCCAGCAGCTTTTCAAGGGTGGGACTAGTATACGAGCAGTACTTC.